The rows below give T cell receptor beta chains drawn from one sample of a study of type 1 regulatory T cells. TCRdb reprocessed the reads via MiXCR and lists one record per CDR3 protein. Among approximately 45,000 distinct CDR3 sequences listed, 10% to 15% were seen once. The antigens of these receptors remain unknown. Sequenced: cultured non-Tr1 T cells, either the whole culture or a sorted T cell fraction (not recorded which). The receptors were sampled from a human donor in good health. Each CDR3 is given with its conserved first and last residue. The order of the fields is CDR3 DNA, CDR3 protein, clone size, J gene, V gene, D gene. A D gene is named only where the DNA matches it firmly. Clone size is stated in some rows and not others, as once, few, many or a class when expanded.

DNA: TGTGCCAGCAGCCCGGACCGGCTAGCCAAAAACATTCAGTACTTC
CDR3: CASSPDRLAKNIQYF
size: few
J: TRBJ2-4
V: TRBV7-2
D: .

DNA: TGTGCCAGCAGCGAGGGGACAGTGCCCTATAATTCACCCCTCCACTTT
CDR3: CASSEGTVPYNSPLHF
size: .
J: TRBJ1-6
V: TRBV9
D: TRBD1

DNA: TGTGCCAGCAGCCCCTCGAAGGTGGGTGAGCAGTTCTTC
CDR3: CASSPSKVGEQFF
size: many
J: TRBJ2-1
V: TRBV7-2
D: .

DNA: TGCGCCAGCAGGGTGGACAGTCACTCTGGAAACACCATATATTTT
CDR3: CASRVDSHSGNTIYF
size: many
J: TRBJ1-3
V: TRBV5-1
D: .

DNA: TGTGCCAGTAGTACTGACAGATCCTACGAGCAGTACTTC
CDR3: CASSTDRSYEQYF
size: many
J: TRBJ2-7
V: TRBV19
D: .

DNA: TGCGCCAGCAGCTTTAGCGGGGGGGGCAATGAGCAGTTCTTC
CDR3: CASSFSGGGNEQFF
size: few
J: TRBJ2-1
V: TRBV5-1
D: TRBD2

DNA: TGCGCCAGCAGCGGATTGACTAGCGGAGGGGGAAATGAGCAGTTCTTC
CDR3: CASSGLTSGGGNEQFF
size: .
J: TRBJ2-1
V: TRBV5-1
D: TRBD2

DNA: TGTGCCAGCAGCTCTCTGGGATTTGAGCAGTTCTTC
CDR3: CASSSLGFEQFF
size: many
J: TRBJ2-1
V: TRBV7-2
D: .

DNA: TGTGCCAGCACCTCAGCAGGGGAGACCCAGTACTTC
CDR3: CASTSAGETQYF
size: .
J: TRBJ2-5
V: TRBV7-6
D: .

DNA: TGTGCCAGCAGTTCGATCGAGGAAAAACTGTTTTTT
CDR3: CASSSIEEKLFF
size: many
J: TRBJ1-4
V: TRBV28
D: .

DNA: TGTGCCAGCAGCCAGACAGGGGTCGGTGAGCAGTTCTTC
CDR3: CASSQTGVGEQFF
size: many
J: TRBJ2-1
V: TRBV7-9
D: TRBD1

DNA: TGTGCCAGCAGCTTACTATCTTTTGGGACAGGGAACGAGCAGTACTTC
CDR3: CASSLLSFGTGNEQYF
size: many
J: TRBJ2-7
V: TRBV7-2
D: TRBD1

DNA: TGTGCCAGCAGCTTGGCTGGGACAGGGCGAGAGACCCAGTACTTC
CDR3: CASSLAGTGRETQYF
size: many
J: TRBJ2-5
V: TRBV7-3
D: TRBD1

DNA: TGTGCCAGCTGGGGGGTAGACACTGAAGCTTTCTTT
CDR3: CASWGVDTEAFF
size: many
J: TRBJ1-1
V: TRBV6-2/TRBV6-3
D: .

DNA: TGCAGTGCGTTTTTGGACCCTAACTACAATGAGCAGTTCTTC
CDR3: CSAFLDPNYNEQFF
size: .
J: TRBJ2-1
V: TRBV20-1
D: .

DNA: TGTGCCAGTAGTATAGTTTGGGGGGCAGATCAGCCCCAGCATTTT
CDR3: CASSIVWGADQPQHF
size: many
J: TRBJ1-5
V: TRBV19
D: .

DNA: TGCGGTGCCAGAGACGGCGGGAGTTTTGCCGAGCAGTACTTC
CDR3: CGARDGGSFAEQYF
size: .
J: TRBJ2-7
V: TRBV20-1
D: TRBD2

DNA: TGTGCCAGCAGCTTGGGAATGGTCCCAGAGACCCAGTACTTC
CDR3: CASSLGMVPETQYF
size: few
J: TRBJ2-5
V: TRBV7-9
D: .

DNA: TGTGCCAGCAGCCAAGTCCCAACTTGGGGACAGGGGTTCGAGCAGTACTTC
CDR3: CASSQVPTWGQGFEQYF
size: many
J: TRBJ2-7
V: TRBV14
D: TRBD1

DNA: TGTGCCAGTAGTGCAAGACAGGGTGCAACTCTAGAGCAGTACTTC
CDR3: CASSARQGATLEQYF
size: few
J: TRBJ2-7
V: TRBV19
D: TRBD1

DNA: TGCGCCAGCAAGGGGCTAGCGGGAGGAACGGGAAATGAGCAGTTCTTC
CDR3: CASKGLAGGTGNEQFF
size: .
J: TRBJ2-1
V: TRBV5-1
D: TRBD2

DNA: TGTGCCAGCAGTTACAGGGCGGGCTATGGCTACACCTTC
CDR3: CASSYRAGYGYTF
size: .
J: TRBJ1-2
V: TRBV12-3/TRBV12-4
D: .

DNA: TGCGCCAGCAGCCAATACCAGCGGGACCCTTCTAGTGAGCAGTTCTTC
CDR3: CASSQYQRDPSSEQFF
size: .
J: TRBJ2-1
V: TRBV14
D: TRBD2

DNA: TGTGCCAGCAGTCCCACCACGAGGAAGGCTGAAGCTTTCTTT
CDR3: CASSPTTRKAEAFF
size: many
J: TRBJ1-1
V: TRBV6-5
D: .

DNA: TGTGCCAGCAGCCTACTGCGGGCAGGGGGGACCTACGAGCAGTACTTC
CDR3: CASSLLRAGGTYEQYF
size: many
J: TRBJ2-7
V: TRBV27
D: .

DNA: TGTGCCAGCAGGGCCACGGCTAGCACAGATACGCAGTATTTT
CDR3: CASRATASTDTQYF
size: few
J: TRBJ2-3
V: TRBV6-5
D: .

DNA: TGCGCCAGCAGCTTGTGGAGATCCTACGAGCAGTACTTC
CDR3: CASSLWRSYEQYF
size: many
J: TRBJ2-7
V: TRBV5-1
D: .

DNA: TGCAGCGTTGATCCTCATGGGACAGGGGAAGAGACCCAGTACTTC
CDR3: CSVDPHGTGEETQYF
size: few
J: TRBJ2-5
V: TRBV29-1
D: TRBD1

DNA: TGTGCCAGCTCACCTTGGACCGATGAGCAGTTCTTC
CDR3: CASSPWTDEQFF
size: few
J: TRBJ2-1
V: TRBV18
D: .

DNA: TGTGCCAGCAGTTACGGGGGACTACAATTTGGGCCGCAGTATTTT
CDR3: CASSYGGLQFGPQYF
size: .
J: TRBJ2-3
V: TRBV6-2/TRBV6-3
D: TRBD2

DNA: TGCGCCAGCAGATTGGACAGGTTGGTCGAGCAGTACTTC
CDR3: CASRLDRLVEQYF
size: .
J: TRBJ2-7
V: TRBV5-1
D: TRBD1

DNA: TGCAGTGCTCGGGGACAGGGAAACTATGGCTACACCTTC
CDR3: CSARGQGNYGYTF
size: many
J: TRBJ1-2
V: TRBV20-1
D: TRBD1